The clone carrying this T cell receptor (beta chain) was found once. Per the germline V gene, CDR1 is GTSNPN and CDR2 is SVGIG (reference sequence). The CDR3 is 18 amino acids. Germline trimming cut 4 bases from V and 8 bases from J; bases unmatched to any gene: 21. The data stem from a study of blood T cell repertoires in COVID-19. Turning to the study itself: The United States, Italy and Spain were the sources of the acute and convalescent COVID-19 samples.

Some clones are missing from TCRdb's copy, which holds only in-frame ones; the method was immunoSEQ multiplex PCR. The sample shows around 54,000 clones, almost 80% of them seen only once. This rearrangement joins TRBV30 to TRBJ1-4; 8 bases match TRBD1. The sequenced sample was PBMCs or T cells enriched from blood (not recorded which). This sequence was found in a woman aged 50 to 65 with acute COVID-19. CDR3: CAWNTRSVSTGVGEKLFF. The CDR3 region has the DNA TGTGCCTGGAATACTCGGTCGGTGTCGACAGGGGTTGGGGAAAAACTGTTTTTT.